The 18 T cell receptor beta chains below all came from one sample that was sequenced in a study of blood T cell repertoires in COVID-19. Generated by immunoSEQ multiplex PCR, the TCRdb table keeps only in-frame clones and is missing some. Of around 190,000 clones in the sample, 70% to 90% were seen once. The material sequenced was peripheral blood. These receptors originate from a man aged 50-59 years with active or convalescent COVID-19.

This clone was observed once. The rearrangement joins TRBV3-1 (or the pseudogene TRBV3-2) to TRBJ2-2; D remains unclear. The CDR3 spans 15 residues. Germline CDR1 and CDR2: LGHDT and YNNKEL (reference sequence). Deletions cut 2 bases from V and 4 bases from J, with 11 bases between. The CDR3 here is CASSQSLGPTGELFF. The CDR3 coding sequence is TGTGCCAGCAGCCAATCGCTCGGTCCCACCGGGGAGCTGTTTTTT.

The chain recombines TRBV19 with TRBJ1-5, with a tentative D call TRBD1 (6 bases). V was clipped by 7 bases and J by 6 bases, with 19 bases between them. The CDR3 sequence is 15 residues long. CDR1 and CDR2 from the germline V gene are LNHDA and SQIVND (reference sequence). The CDR3 region is CASKAGRGSGQPQHF. The DNA of the CDR3 is TGTGCCAGTAAAGCAGGTAGGGGGAGCGGTCAGCCCCAGCATTTT.

The DNA for the CDR3 is TGTGCCAGCACCCGGGACAGGGTGAATGGCGGGGAGCTGTTTTTT. As protein: CASTRDRVNGGELFF. V gene TRBV18 combines with J gene TRBJ2-2, with 9 nucleotides matching TRBD1. The CDR3 has 15 amino acids. The germline V gene encodes CDR1 KGHSH and CDR2 LQKENI. V dropped 8 bases and J dropped 7; count of bases not matched to a gene: 11.

The rearrangement links TRBV30 to TRBJ1-2; the match to TRBD1 covers 8 bases. The CDR3 covers 14 residues. With V trimmed by 2 bases and J by 3 bases, 5 bases remained unmatched. Germline loops: CDR1 GTSNPN, CDR2 SVGIG (reference sequence). The CDR3 here is CAWSTPGGYYGYTF. Written as DNA, the CDR3 is TGTGCCTGGAGTACCCCAGGGGGCTACTATGGCTACACCTTC.

The chain carries TRBV27 and TRBJ1-2; 7 bases are a match to TRBD1. The CDR3 runs to 14 residues. V dropped 0 bases and J dropped 8; count of bases not matched to a gene: 6. CDR1 is MNHEY, CDR2 SMNVEV, per germline (reference sequence). DNA for the CDR3: TGTGCCAGCAGTTTATCTAGGGGGCTAGGCGGCTACACCTTC. Encoded protein: CASSLSRGLGGYTF.

The genes are TRBV5-4 and TRBJ1-1; maybe TRBD1 (6 bases). V was cut by 4 bases and J by 1 base, with 17 bases left in between. Germline V gene data show CDR1 as SGHNT and CDR2 as YYREEE (reference sequence). The CDR3 runs 16 residues. CDR3 sequence: CASSVDSSLGNTEAFF. CDR3 DNA: TGTGCCAGCAGCGTGGACAGCTCCCTGGGGAACACTGAAGCTTTCTTT.

This clone came up a few times. The genes are TRBV19 and TRBJ2-1; 12 nucleotides align to TRBD2. CDR1 is LNHDA and CDR2 is SQIVND in the germline V gene (reference sequence). J was trimmed by 4 bases and V by 4 bases; bases with no gene match: 2. The CDR3 spans 15 residues. CDR3 DNA sequence: TGTGCCAGTAGTAACCTAGCGGGGGGGTACAATGAGCAGTTCTTC. Amino acids: CASSNLAGGYNEQFF.

As to this clone: At the DNA level, this CDR3 is encoded by other sequences in the same sample as well. The gene calls are TRBV18 and TRBJ1-1; 7 bases fit TRBD1. Losses at the gene ends were 0 bases for V and 1 base for J; bases not matched to a gene: 2. The CDR3 spans 15 residues. Germline V gives CDR1 KGHSH, CDR2 LQKENI. The CDR3 sequence: CASSPPRQGNTEAFF. The DNA of the CDR3 is TGTGCCAGCTCACCACCCAGACAGGGGAACACTGAAGCTTTCTTT.

V gene TRBV7-3 combines with J gene TRBJ2-3; 8 bases are a match to TRBD2. Germline values: CDR1 SGHTA, CDR2 FQGTGA. The CDR3 totals 15 residues. After removal of 1 base from V and 4 bases from J, the junction contained 4 bases not matched to a gene. In DNA form, the CDR3 reads TGTGCCAGCAGCTTAATGGGACTAGAAGCAGATACGCAGTATTTT. It translates to CASSLMGLEADTQYF.

This clone was recorded only once. The chain carries TRBV19 and TRBJ2-1; possibly TRBD2 for D (6 bases). Per germline, CDR1 LNHDA and CDR2 SQIVND (reference sequence). Trimming took off 3 bases at V and 13 bases at J, with 16 bases between the two ends. There are 13 residues in the CDR3. The CDR3 reads CASSIEPGTVQFF. For the CDR3, the DNA is TGTGCCAGTAGTATTGAACCAGGGACTGTTCAGTTCTTC.

The rearrangement uses TRBV5-6 and TRBJ2-5; D ambiguous. Germline V gives CDR1 SGHDT, CDR2 YYEEEE. Trimming removed 2 bases at V and 2 bases at J, with 4 bases between. This CDR3 region has 12 residues. This CDR3 is CASSLTQETQYF. CDR3 in DNA: TGTGCCAGCAGCTTAACACAAGAGACCCAGTACTTC.

The chain uses TRBV20-1 and TRBJ2-7, with no clear D. The V gene's germline CDR1 is DFQATT and CDR2 SNEGSKA (reference sequence). Trimming pared 3 bases from V and 0 bases from J, leaving 6 bases between. The length of the CDR3 is 12 residues. The CDR3 loop is CSASTPSYEQYF. As DNA, the CDR3 is TGCAGTGCTAGTACACCCTCCTACGAGCAGTACTTC.

This chain uses TRBV29-1 with TRBJ1-1; 7 bases map to TRBD1. Germline-derived CDR1 and CDR2 are SQVTM and ANQGSEA. V trimming: 5 bases; J trimming: 10 bases; junction bases outside the gene matches: 10. The CDR3 has 12 amino acids. CDR3: CSVLQTGLRAFF. DNA of the CDR3: TGCAGCGTTCTCCAGACAGGGCTAAGAGCTTTCTTT.

This rearrangement joins TRBV5-5 to TRBJ1-5, with 9 bases matching TRBD1. Germline-derived CDR1 and CDR2 are SGHKS and YYEKEE (reference sequence). The CDR3 length is 14 residues. V shed 4 bases and J 4 bases; nucleotides not matched to a gene: 3. The CDR3 sequence is CASSQDRGNQPQHF. The DNA for the CDR3 is TGTGCCAGCAGCCAGGACAGGGGTAATCAGCCCCAGCATTTT.

J is TRBJ1-2 and V is TRBV5-4; TRBD1 agrees at 8 bases. J gave up 4 bases and V 5 bases, and 4 bases lay outside the gene matches. The V gene's germline CDR1 is SGHNT and CDR2 YYREEE (reference sequence). The CDR3 has 13 amino acids. The chain's CDR3 is CASRNTGGYGYTF. The DNA for the CDR3 is TGTGCCAGCAGAAACACAGGGGGCTATGGCTACACCTTC.

The chain links TRBV10-1 to TRBJ2-2, with D possibly TRBD2 on 6 matching bases. The CDR3 runs to 14 residues. Trimming removed 4 bases at V and 1 base at J, with 7 bases between. Germline V gene sequence: CDR1 WNHNN, CDR2 SYGVQD (reference sequence). The CDR3 coding sequence is TGCGCCAGCAGTGTGGGGGGGAACACCGGGGAGCTGTTTTTT. This translates into CASSVGGNTGELFF.

This clone came up once. This chain uses TRBV5-1 with TRBJ2-2; no clear D gene. The germline V gene has CDR1 SGHRS and CDR2 YFSETQ. Trimming stripped 0 bases from V and 5 bases from J, with 5 bases between. The CDR3 spans 13 residues. The CDR3 nucleotides are TGCGCCAGCAGCTTGGTACGGACCGGGGAGCTGTTTTTT. Translating gives CASSLVRTGELFF.

V usage is TRBV6-4 and J usage is TRBJ2-7; 7 positions agree with TRBD1. CDR3 length: 12 amino acids. With 7 bases clipped from V and 6 bases from J, the junction kept 6 bases outside the gene matches. Germline V gives CDR1 MRHNA, CDR2 SNTAGT. CDR3 sequence: CASKSGGFEQYF. DNA for the CDR3: TGTGCCAGCAAATCAGGGGGATTCGAGCAGTACTTC.